The 23 T cell receptor beta chains below come from one sample, sequenced in a study of early T cells in non-severe SARS-CoV-2 infection. In TCRdb, the 5' RACE reads were re-called with MiXCR into one record per CDR3 protein. The sample contains 80,000 to 95,000 distinct CDR3 sequences, 16% of which appear only once. The material sequenced was whole blood, taken at baseline. These receptors were collected from an adult who was a healthcare worker with PCR-confirmed SARS-CoV-2 infection or an uninfected control (not recorded which).

V and J are TRBV20-1 and TRBJ1-1, with a tentative D call TRBD1 (6 bases). V was cut by 3 bases and J by 4 bases, with 21 bases left in between. CDR1 is DFQATT, CDR2 SNEGSKA, per germline (reference sequence). The CDR3 extends over 16 amino acids. CDR3 coding DNA: TGCAGTGCTAGCTCCAGGGGAGAACATAGGAGCACTGAAGCTTTCTTT. Its translation: CSASSRGEHRSTEAFF.

In its sample, this clonotype was seen a few times. J is TRBJ1-1 and V is TRBV15; no clear D gene. Germline V gene lookup returns CDR1 LNHNV and CDR2 YYDKDF (reference sequence). Trimming took 1 base from V and 4 from J, leaving 10 bases between them. The CDR3 runs 14 residues. The CDR3 spells CATSRGSRSTEAFF. The CDR3 DNA follows: TGTGCCACCAGCAGAGGGTCAAGGAGCACTGAAGCTTTCTTT.

This clonotype has more than one count but fewer than ten. The chain links TRBV29-1 to TRBJ2-1, with D perhaps assigned TRBD1 or TRBD2 (5 bases each). Deletions cut 7 bases from V and 8 bases from J, with 15 bases between. This CDR3 is built from 12 residues. Per germline, CDR1 SQVTM and CDR2 ANQGSEA. The CDR3 bases are TGCAGCGACGGGGACCCAGGCTATGAGCAGTTCTTC. Its protein product is CSDGDPGYEQFF.

This clonotype was detected only a few times. This chain uses TRBV6-2 or TRBV6-3 with TRBJ2-5, with D possibly being TRBD2 (5 bases). V lost 4 bases, J lost 4 bases, and 10 bases lay in between. The length of the CDR3 is 13 residues. Germline assignment: CDR1 MNHEY and CDR2 SVGEGT. For the CDR3, the DNA is TGTGCCAGCAGTTGGCGGGCCCCAGAGACCCAGTACTTC. Residues: CASSWRAPETQYF.

The sample holds a few counts of this clonotype. The chain is built from TRBV24-1 and TRBJ1-5; D call uncertain. Germline lookup yields CDR1 KGHDR and CDR2 SFDVKD. CDR3 length equals 14 residues. V lost 2 bases and J 4 bases, leaving 8 bases between the germline ends. CDR3 sequence: CATSDSDSNQPQHF. CDR3 in DNA: TGTGCCACCAGTGATTCGGATTCGAATCAGCCCCAGCATTTT.

For the CDR3, the DNA is TGTGCCAGTATGGGGACCCCACCTGGGGCCAACGTCCTGACTTTC. Translated, it gives CASMGTPPGANVLTF. V is TRBV19 and J is TRBJ2-6; D assignment may be TRBD1 or TRBD2 (5 bases each). CDR1 and CDR2 from the germline V gene are LNHDA and SQIVND (reference sequence). Trimming left V 7 bases short and J 2 bases short, with 12 bases between. CDR3 length equals 15 residues.

This sequence joins TRBV20-1 and TRBJ2-3, with 12 bases fitting TRBD2. The CDR3 totals 16 residues. J gave up 4 bases and V 1 base, and 6 bases lay outside the gene matches. Germline lookup yields CDR1 DFQATT and CDR2 SNEGSKA (reference sequence). The CDR3 sequence: CSARAILAGGSDTQYF. The CDR3 DNA sequence: TGCAGTGCTAGAGCTATACTAGCGGGAGGTTCAGATACGCAGTATTTT.

This clonotype is a singleton in its sample. The V gene is TRBV20-1, the J gene TRBJ2-7, with 11 bases fitting TRBD2. The CDR3 length is 16 residues. V was pared by 5 bases and J by 3 bases, with 12 bases of the junction left unmatched. Germline assignment: CDR1 DFQATT and CDR2 SNEGSKA (reference sequence). In nucleotides, the CDR3 is TGCAGTGCTTCAACGTCTACCGGGACTAGCGGCTACGAGCAGTACTTC. Translated: CSASTSTGTSGYEQYF.

This clonotype was counted a few times. The chain combines TRBV6-1 with TRBJ1-1; D gene unclear. Looked up from germline, CDR1 is MNHNS and CDR2 is SASEGT. The V end lost 6 bases, the J end lost 1 base, and 3 bases lay between the germline ends. CDR3 length: 11 amino acids. CDR3 nucleotides: TGTGCCAGCAGGAGGAACACTGAAGCTTTCTTT. Encoded protein: CASRRNTEAFF.

The V call is TRBV28, the J call TRBJ2-3, with D possibly being TRBD2 (6 bases). V was trimmed by 6 bases and J by 0 bases, leaving 10 bases between them. The CDR3 is 14 amino acids. Germline CDR1 reads MDHEN; CDR2 reads SYDVKM. The CDR3 loop reads CASRSGTSTDTQYF. For the CDR3, the DNA is TGTGCCAGCAGGTCCGGGACTAGCACAGATACGCAGTATTTT.

With regard to this clonotype: Just one base apart from a much larger clone, this may be a read error. J is TRBJ2-5 and V is TRBV28; a weak D match, TRBD2 (6 bases). Germline V CDR1 and CDR2: MDHEN, SYDVKM. This CDR3 spans 15 amino acids. V shed 3 bases and J shed 2 bases, with 13 bases lying between them. The CDR3, as DNA: TGTGCCAGCAGTTTTACTAACGGGAGTCAAGAGACCCAGTACTTC. It yields the protein CASSFTNGSQETQYF.

The J gene is TRBJ1-3, the V gene TRBV24-1; no reliable D call. This CDR3 is built from 13 residues. V dropped 9 bases and J dropped 4 bases, with 12 bases sitting between them. The V gene's germline CDR1 is KGHDR and CDR2 SFDVKD. CDR3 DNA sequence: TGTGCCACCGGGTGGGCAGGAGGAAACACCATATATTTT. Its translation: CATGWAGGNTIYF.

J is TRBJ2-5 and V is TRBV5-1, with D possibly TRBD1 on 5 matching bases. The CDR3 sequence is 13 residues long. Germline V CDR1 and CDR2: SGHRS, YFSETQ. V was trimmed by 4 bases and J by 1 base, leaving 8 bases between them. The CDR3, as DNA: TGCGCCAGCAGCCTGGACACCCAAGAGACCCAGTACTTC. It codes for CASSLDTQETQYF.

This clonotype was observed at least ten times. The chain employs TRBV30 and TRBJ2-1, with 14 nucleotides matching TRBD2. The V gene's germline CDR1 is GTSNPN and CDR2 SVGIG (reference sequence). V trimming: 5 bases; J trimming: 8 bases; junction bases outside the gene matches: 5. CDR3 size: 14 residues. The CDR3, as DNA: TGTGCCTGGGGGGGACTAGCGGGAGTTGATGAGCAGTTCTTC. Translation gives CAWGGLAGVDEQFF.

The chain carries TRBV20-1 and TRBJ2-7, with TRBD1 identical over 7 bases. The CDR3 contains 12 residues. V shed 5 bases, J shed 4 bases, and the junction held 5 bases outside the gene matches. CDR1 DFQATT and CDR2 SNEGSKA come from the germline V gene (reference sequence). CDR3 DNA sequence: TGCAGTGCTGCCAGGGGGAATTACGAGCAGTACTTC. Translated, it gives CSAARGNYEQYF.

The V and J genes are TRBV6-1 and TRBJ2-7; 7 nucleotides agree with TRBD1. Germline V gives CDR1 MNHNS, CDR2 SASEGT. The V and J ends lost 7 bases and 3 bases, in that order; junction bases with no gene match: 12. This CDR3 has 15 amino acids. The CDR3 is CASKKVSGQSYEQYF. CDR3 DNA sequence: TGTGCCAGCAAAAAGGTTTCGGGACAGAGCTACGAGCAGTACTTC.

This rearrangement joins TRBV28 to TRBJ2-7; D unresolved. V was clipped by 6 bases and J by 4 bases, with 10 bases between them. Germline CDR1 and CDR2: MDHEN and SYDVKM. The CDR3 totals 12 residues. CDR3 loop: CASSAVAYEQYF. The CDR3, as DNA: TGTGCCAGCAGCGCTGTGGCTTACGAGCAGTACTTC.

The V and J genes are TRBV4-1 and TRBJ2-6; TRBD1 is a possible D gene (6 bases). Germline CDR1 MGHRA, CDR2 YSYEKL. This CDR3 has 17 amino acids. V was shortened by 2 bases and J by 4 bases, with 15 bases between the two germline ends. The CDR3 sequence: CASSQPGAVRGANVLTF. For the CDR3, the DNA is TGCGCCAGCAGCCAACCAGGGGCGGTAAGAGGGGCCAACGTCCTGACTTTC.

This clonotype was observed at least ten times. This sequence joins TRBV9 and TRBJ2-3, with 7 bases fitting TRBD1. The CDR3 has 15 amino acids. The germline CDR1 and CDR2 sequences are SGDLS and YYNGEE. V lost 4 bases, J lost 2 bases, and 7 bases stayed unmatched. Here the CDR3 DNA reads TGTGCCAGCAGCCCGACAGGGTATAACACAGATACGCAGTATTTT. Translation: CASSPTGYNTDTQYF.

This clonotype has only a few counts. This chain connects TRBV7-9 to TRBJ2-3; tentative D call: TRBD2 (6 bases). CDR1 and CDR2 from the germline V gene are SEHNR and FQNEAQ (reference sequence). Trimming removed 5 bases at V and 9 bases at J, with 15 bases between. The CDR3 consists of 13 residues. CDR3 nucleotide sequence: TGTGCCAGCAGCCTCGGGAGTTTCCTGACGCAGTATTTT. Translated: CASSLGSFLTQYF.

Ten or more counts support this clonotype. J is TRBJ2-7 and V is TRBV28, with TRBD1 identical over 9 bases. Trimming took 6 bases from V and 5 from J; bases not matched to a gene: 11. This CDR3 is 15 amino acids long. Germline CDR1 is MDHEN and CDR2 is SYDVKM. The CDR3 loop is CASRFTGTGSHEQYF. The CDR3 DNA follows: TGTGCCAGCAGATTTACCGGGACAGGGTCCCACGAGCAGTACTTC.

The chain uses TRBV12-3 or TRBV12-4 and TRBJ2-7; 11 bases agree with TRBD2. This CDR3 region has 17 residues. The V and J ends lost 6 bases and 5 bases, in that order; junction bases with no gene match: 15. CDR3 nucleotide sequence: TGTGCCAGCAGGGCTTTACCCGGGACTAGCGGTCCGGACGAGCAGTACTTC. Protein product: CASRALPGTSGPDEQYF.

The chain links TRBV20-1 to TRBJ1-5; D remains unclear. Per the germline V gene, CDR1 is DFQATT and CDR2 is SNEGSKA (reference sequence). Between the trimmed V and J ends, which lost 7 bases and 0 bases, there was a span of 13 bases. The CDR3 spans 14 residues. The CDR3 region has the DNA TGCAGTGTCGGGTCGCGGACTAGCAATCAGCCCCAGCATTTT. Residues: CSVGSRTSNQPQHF.